The clone carrying this TCR beta chain showed up just a few times. This entry is derived from a study of T cell changes during pregnancy in multiple sclerosis. Produced via immunoSEQ multiplex PCR; TCRdb's table is partial and in-frame only. The sample lists 24,000 or so clones, about nine tenths occurring once. The V gene's germline CDR1 is MNHEY and CDR2 SVGAGI. CDR3 length: 15 residues. The V and J ends lost 4 bases and 6 bases, in that order; junction bases with no gene match: 8. The chain employs TRBV6-5 and TRBJ2-3, with 9 bases that match TRBD2. The sequencing here drew on CD8+ T cells from peripheral blood mononuclear cells, taken in the first trimester of pregnancy. The sequence came from a female donor in good health, enrolled as a control in a pregnancy study. DNA for the CDR3: TGTGCCAGCAGTTCCTTAGCGGGAGTGAGGGATACGCAGTATTTT. It is translated as CASSSLAGVRDTQYF.